This note documents a single T cell receptor beta chain sequence. Antigen: not known. This sample is drawn from a study of Tregs in tolerant kidney transplant recipients. Looking at the study overall: Recipients received nonmyeloablative bone marrow transplants from related graft donors, with transient mixed chimerism. The study, taken as a whole, reports: No direct test of biological reproducibility was done here. Expanding Tregs on activated donor B cells appeared to best identify donor-specific TCRbeta clones.

The table came from immunoSEQ multiplex PCR; TCRdb's copy has only in-frame clones and leaves some out. The sample lists 50,000 to 85,000 clones, approximately 92% occurring once. Germline V gene sequence: CDR1 SGDLS, CDR2 YYNGEE. Unmatched junction bases numbered 5, after V lost 0 bases and J lost 5 bases. CDR3 size: 17 residues. V and J are TRBV9 and TRBJ2-1; 13 nucleotides align to TRBD2. Sequencing used CD8+ T cells from blood, obtained before the transplant. The sequence was collected from a human donor who received a combined kidney and bone marrow transplant. CDR3 in amino acids: CASSVATSGGDNNEQFF. CDR3 nucleotide sequence: TGTGCCAGCAGCGTAGCTACTAGCGGGGGGGATAACAATGAGCAGTTCTTC.